A selection of T cell receptor beta chains follows, all from one sample in a study of shared T cell receptors in the human thymus. The assay was immunoSEQ multiplex PCR, and TCRdb's table has in-frame clones only and misses some. The table shows approximately 730,000 clones, with approximately 83% occurring only once. This sample also belongs to another study, concerning human thymus T cells.

Sequencing input: thymocytes. These receptors all come from a girl under three years old with a congenital heart defect. CDR3s include the opening cysteine and the closing phenylalanine or tryptophan. D genes are given only for firm matches. Rows may omit the clone size; those that give it use once, few, many or a size class.

V gene	J gene	D gene	clone size	CDR3 DNA	CDR3 protein
TRBV5-6	TRBJ2-3	.	.	TGTGCCAGCAGCTTGCCGGGGAGCCCTAGGGGCACAGATACGCAGTATTTT	CASSLPGSPRGTDTQYF
TRBV29-1	TRBJ1-2	.	.	TGCAGCGTGGATACAGGCAGGGGCTATGGCTACACCTTC	CSVDTGRGYGYTF
TRBV7-2	TRBJ2-5	.	.	TGTGCCAGCAGCCCCAGGGGAGCGGGGACCCAAGAGACCCAGTACTTC	CASSPRGAGTQETQYF
TRBV5-1	TRBJ1-2	TRBD1	.	TGCGCCAGCAGAGACAGGGGAGGGAGAGGCTACACCTTC	CASRDRGGRGYTF
TRBV13	TRBJ1-1	.	.	TGTGCCAGCAGCAGCCAGGGGAACACTGAAGCTTTCTTT	CASSSQGNTEAFF
TRBV15	TRBJ1-5	.	.	TGTGCCACCGGACCGGCGGGGAGCTCTCAGCCCCAGCATTTT	CATGPAGSSQPQHF
TRBV7-3	TRBJ2-7	TRBD2	.	TGTGCCAGCAGCTTTCGGCTAGCGGGGAACTACGAGCAGTACTTC	CASSFRLAGNYEQYF
TRBV5-6	TRBJ1-1	.	.	TGTGCCAGCAGTTCAGGGGAAACTAGGTTGGCTTTCTTT	CASSSGETRLAFF
TRBV19	TRBJ1-2	.	.	TGTGCCAGTAGTAATGGTCCCCTCTCCTCGGAGGATGGCTACACCTTC	CASSNGPLSSEDGYTF
TRBV5-5	TRBJ1-6	.	.	TGTGCCAGCAGCTGCCCCGGGGGTTTACCCCTCCACTTT	CASSCPGGLPLHF
TRBV7-4	TRBJ2-5	.	.	TGTGCCAGCATCTATAGGGGGGCCCAGGGGGAGGAGACCCAGTACTTC	CASIYRGAQGEETQYF
TRBV6-1	TRBJ1-2	.	.	TGTGCCCTCAGGCGGGTACCCTATGCTAACTATGGCTACACCTTC	CALRRVPYANYGYTF
TRBV7-8	TRBJ1-4	.	.	TGTGCCAGCAGCTTAGGATTTACAGGGCCTAATGAAAAACTGTTTTTT	CASSLGFTGPNEKLFF
TRBV28	TRBJ1-6	.	.	TGTGCCAGCACCCCAATAGGGGCCCTAAATTCACCCCTCCACTTT	CASTPIGALNSPLHF
TRBV28	TRBJ2-3	TRBD1	once	TGTGCCAGCAGCTCCACAGGGGCGGATGCAGATACGCAGTATTTT	CASSSTGADADTQYF
TRBV6-1	TRBJ1-5	TRBD1	once	TGTGCCAGCAGTGAAGCGGGGACAGGGGAATATAGCAATCAGCCCCAGCATTTT	CASSEAGTGEYSNQPQHF
TRBV6-5	TRBJ1-3	.	.	TGTGCCAGCAGCCACAGTGGAAACACCATATATTTT	CASSHSGNTIYF